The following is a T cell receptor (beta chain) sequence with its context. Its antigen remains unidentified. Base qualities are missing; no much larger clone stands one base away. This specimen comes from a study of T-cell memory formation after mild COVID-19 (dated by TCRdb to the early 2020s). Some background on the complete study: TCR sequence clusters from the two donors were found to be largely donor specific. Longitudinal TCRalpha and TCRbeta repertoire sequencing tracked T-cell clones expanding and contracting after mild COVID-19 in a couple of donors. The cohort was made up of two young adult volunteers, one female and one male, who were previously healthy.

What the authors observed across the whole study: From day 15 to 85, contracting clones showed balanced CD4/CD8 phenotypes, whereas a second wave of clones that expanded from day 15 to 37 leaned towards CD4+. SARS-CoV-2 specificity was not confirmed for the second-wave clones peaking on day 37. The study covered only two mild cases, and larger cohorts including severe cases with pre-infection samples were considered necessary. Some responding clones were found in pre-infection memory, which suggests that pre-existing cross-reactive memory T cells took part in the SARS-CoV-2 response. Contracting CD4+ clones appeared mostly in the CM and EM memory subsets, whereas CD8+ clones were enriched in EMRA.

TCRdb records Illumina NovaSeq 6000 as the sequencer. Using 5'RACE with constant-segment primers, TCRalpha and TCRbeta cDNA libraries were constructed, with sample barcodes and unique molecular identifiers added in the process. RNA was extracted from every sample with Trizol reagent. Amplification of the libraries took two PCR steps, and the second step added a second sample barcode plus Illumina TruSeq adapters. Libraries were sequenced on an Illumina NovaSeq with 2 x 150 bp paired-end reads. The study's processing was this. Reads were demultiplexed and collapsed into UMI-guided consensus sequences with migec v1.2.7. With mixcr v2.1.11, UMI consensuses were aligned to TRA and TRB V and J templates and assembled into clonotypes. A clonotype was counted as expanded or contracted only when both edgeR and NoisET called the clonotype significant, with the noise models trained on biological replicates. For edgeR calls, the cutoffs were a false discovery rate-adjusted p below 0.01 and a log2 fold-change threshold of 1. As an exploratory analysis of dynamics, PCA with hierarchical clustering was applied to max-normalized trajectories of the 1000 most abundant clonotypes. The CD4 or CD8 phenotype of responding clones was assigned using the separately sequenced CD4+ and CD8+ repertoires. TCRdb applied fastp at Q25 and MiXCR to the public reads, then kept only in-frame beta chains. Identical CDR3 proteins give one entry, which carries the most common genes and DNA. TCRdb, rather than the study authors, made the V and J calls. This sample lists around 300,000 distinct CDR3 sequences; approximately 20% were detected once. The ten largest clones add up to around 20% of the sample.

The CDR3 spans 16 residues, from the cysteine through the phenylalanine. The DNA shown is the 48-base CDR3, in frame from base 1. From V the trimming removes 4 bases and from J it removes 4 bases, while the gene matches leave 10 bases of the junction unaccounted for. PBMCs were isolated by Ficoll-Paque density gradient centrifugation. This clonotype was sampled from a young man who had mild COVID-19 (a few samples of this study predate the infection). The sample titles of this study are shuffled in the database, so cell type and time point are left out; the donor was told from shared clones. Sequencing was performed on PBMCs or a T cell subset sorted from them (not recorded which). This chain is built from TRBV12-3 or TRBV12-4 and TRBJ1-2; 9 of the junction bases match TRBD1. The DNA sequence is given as TGTGCCAGCAGTTCCGACGGGACAGGGAGTCCCTATGGCTACACCTTC. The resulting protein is CASSSDGTGSPYGYTF.